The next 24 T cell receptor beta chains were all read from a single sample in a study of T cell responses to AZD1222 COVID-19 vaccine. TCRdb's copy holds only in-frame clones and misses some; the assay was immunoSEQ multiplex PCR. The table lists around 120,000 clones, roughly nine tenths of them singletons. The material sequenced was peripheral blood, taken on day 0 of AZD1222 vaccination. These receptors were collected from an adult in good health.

The CDR3 DNA is TGTGCCACCAGCAGCGGGACAGGGGATGGCTACACCTTC. It is translated as CATSSGTGDGYTF. The chain combines TRBV15 with TRBJ1-2, with 10 bases lining up with TRBD1. The CDR3 extends over 13 amino acids. V lost 3 bases, J lost 6 bases, and 1 base stayed unmatched. CDR1 is LNHNV and CDR2 is YYDKDF in the germline V gene (reference sequence).

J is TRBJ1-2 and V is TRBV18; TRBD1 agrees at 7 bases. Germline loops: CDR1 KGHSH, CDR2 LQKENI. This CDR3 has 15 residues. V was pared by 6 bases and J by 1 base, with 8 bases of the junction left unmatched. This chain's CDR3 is CASSPPGTVNYGYTF. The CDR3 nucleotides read TGTGCCAGCTCTCCTCCCGGGACAGTTAACTATGGCTACACCTTC.

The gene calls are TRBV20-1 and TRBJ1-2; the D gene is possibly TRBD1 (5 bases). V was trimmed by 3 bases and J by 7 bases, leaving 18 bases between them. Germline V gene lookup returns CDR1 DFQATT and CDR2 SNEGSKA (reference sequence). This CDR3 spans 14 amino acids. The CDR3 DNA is TGCAGTGCTAGTGACATCCAGGGCGCGAGTGGCTACACCTTC. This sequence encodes CSASDIQGASGYTF.

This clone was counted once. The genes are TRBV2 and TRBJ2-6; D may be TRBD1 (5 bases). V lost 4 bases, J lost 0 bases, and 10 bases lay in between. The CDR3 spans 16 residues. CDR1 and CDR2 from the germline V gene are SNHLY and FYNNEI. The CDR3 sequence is CASSGQLSSGANVLTF. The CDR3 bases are TGTGCCAGCAGTGGACAGCTCAGCTCTGGGGCCAACGTCCTGACTTTC.

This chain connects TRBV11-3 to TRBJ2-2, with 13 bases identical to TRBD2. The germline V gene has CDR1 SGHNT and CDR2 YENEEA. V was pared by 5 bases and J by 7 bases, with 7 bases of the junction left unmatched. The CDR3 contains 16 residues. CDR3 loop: CASSDTSGRAVGELFF. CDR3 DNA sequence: TGTGCCAGCAGCGATACTAGCGGGAGGGCCGTCGGGGAGCTGTTTTTT.

The CDR3 DNA sequence: TGCGCCAGCAGCCAAGGACAGGGGAGAGGGCAGTACTTC. Its translation: CASSQGQGRGQYF. The J gene is TRBJ2-7, the V gene TRBV4-1, with 8 bases aligning to TRBD1. The CDR3 loop spans 13 amino acids. The germline CDR1 and CDR2 sequences are MGHRA and YSYEKL. V was pared by 1 base and J by 9 bases, with 5 bases of the junction left unmatched.

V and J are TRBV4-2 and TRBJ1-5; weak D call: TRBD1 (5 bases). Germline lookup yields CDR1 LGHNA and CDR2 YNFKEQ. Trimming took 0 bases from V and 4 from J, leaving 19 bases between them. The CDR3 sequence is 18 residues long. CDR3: CASSQDLSGAKGNQPQHF. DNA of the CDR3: TGTGCCAGCAGCCAAGATCTGAGCGGGGCTAAGGGTAATCAGCCCCAGCATTTT.

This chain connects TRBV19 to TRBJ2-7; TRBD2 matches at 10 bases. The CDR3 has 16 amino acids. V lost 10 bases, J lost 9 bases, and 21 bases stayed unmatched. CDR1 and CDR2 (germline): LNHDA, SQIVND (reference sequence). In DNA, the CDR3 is TGTGCCACGCACGCTAGCGGGAGCGTATACAGGGAGGGGCAGTACTTC. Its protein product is CATHASGSVYREGQYF.

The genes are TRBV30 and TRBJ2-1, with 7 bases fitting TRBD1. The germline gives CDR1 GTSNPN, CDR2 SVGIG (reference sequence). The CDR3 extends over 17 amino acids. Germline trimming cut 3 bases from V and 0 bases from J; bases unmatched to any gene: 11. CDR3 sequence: CAWRPRQGFRSYNEQFF. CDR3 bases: TGTGCCTGGAGACCACGACAGGGTTTTCGCTCCTACAATGAGCAGTTCTTC.

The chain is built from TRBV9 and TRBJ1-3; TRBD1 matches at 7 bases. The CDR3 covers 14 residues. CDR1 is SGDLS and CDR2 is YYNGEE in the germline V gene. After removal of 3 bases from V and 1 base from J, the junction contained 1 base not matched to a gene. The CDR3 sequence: CASSGGQSGNTIYF. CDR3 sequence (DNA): TGTGCCAGCAGCGGGGGACAGTCTGGAAACACCATATATTTT.

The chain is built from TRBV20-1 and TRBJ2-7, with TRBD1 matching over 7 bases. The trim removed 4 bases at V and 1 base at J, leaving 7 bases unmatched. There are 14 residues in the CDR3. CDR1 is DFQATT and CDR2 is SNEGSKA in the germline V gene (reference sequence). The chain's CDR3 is CSAIDRAKSYEQYF. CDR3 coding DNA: TGCAGTGCTATTGACAGGGCTAAATCCTACGAGCAGTACTTC.

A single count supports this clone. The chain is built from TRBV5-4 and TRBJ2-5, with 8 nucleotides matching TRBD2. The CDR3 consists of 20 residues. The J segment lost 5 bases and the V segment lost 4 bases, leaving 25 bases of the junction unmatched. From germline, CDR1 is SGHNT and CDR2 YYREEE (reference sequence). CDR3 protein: CASSIGFIGRAANHLETQYF. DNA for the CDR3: TGTGCCAGCAGCATTGGCTTTATCGGGAGGGCCGCCAACCATCTCGAGACCCAGTACTTC.

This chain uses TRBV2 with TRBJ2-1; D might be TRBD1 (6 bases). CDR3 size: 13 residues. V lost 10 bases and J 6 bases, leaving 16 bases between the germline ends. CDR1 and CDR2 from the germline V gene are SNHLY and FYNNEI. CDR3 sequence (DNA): TGTGCCATACCCTTGGACAGAGCCAATGAGCAGTTCTTC. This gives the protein CAIPLDRANEQFF.

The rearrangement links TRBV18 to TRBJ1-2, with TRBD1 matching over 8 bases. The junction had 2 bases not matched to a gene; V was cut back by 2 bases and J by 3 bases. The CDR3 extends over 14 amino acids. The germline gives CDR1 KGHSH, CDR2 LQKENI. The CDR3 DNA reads TGTGCCAGCTCACCAAAACAGGGGGACTATGGCTACACCTTC. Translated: CASSPKQGDYGYTF.

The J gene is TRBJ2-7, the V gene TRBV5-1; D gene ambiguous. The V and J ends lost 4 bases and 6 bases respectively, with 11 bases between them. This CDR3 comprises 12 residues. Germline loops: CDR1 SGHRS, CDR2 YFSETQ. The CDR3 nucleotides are TGCGCCAGCAGCCCCGGTAGGGTCGAGCAGTACTTC. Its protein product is CASSPGRVEQYF.

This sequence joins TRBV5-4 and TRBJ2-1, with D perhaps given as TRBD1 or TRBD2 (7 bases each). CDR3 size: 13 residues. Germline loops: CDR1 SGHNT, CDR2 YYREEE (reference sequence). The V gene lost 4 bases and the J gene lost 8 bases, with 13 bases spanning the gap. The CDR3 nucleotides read TGTGCCAGCAGCAGCAGGGGGGGCGATGAGCAGTTCTTC. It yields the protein CASSSRGGDEQFF. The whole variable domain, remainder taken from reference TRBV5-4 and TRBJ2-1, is ETGVTQSPTHLIKTRGQQVTLRCSSQSGHNTVSWYQQALGQGPQFIFQYYREEENGRGNFPPRFSGLQFPNYSSELNVNALELDDSALYLCASSSRGGDEQFFGPGTRLTVL.

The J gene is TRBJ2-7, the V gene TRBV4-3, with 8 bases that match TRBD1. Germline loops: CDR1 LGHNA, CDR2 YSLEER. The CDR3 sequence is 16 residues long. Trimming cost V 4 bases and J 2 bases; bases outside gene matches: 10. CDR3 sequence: CASSLLSTGETYEQYF. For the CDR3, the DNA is TGCGCCAGCAGCCTGCTTTCGACAGGGGAGACCTACGAGCAGTACTTC.

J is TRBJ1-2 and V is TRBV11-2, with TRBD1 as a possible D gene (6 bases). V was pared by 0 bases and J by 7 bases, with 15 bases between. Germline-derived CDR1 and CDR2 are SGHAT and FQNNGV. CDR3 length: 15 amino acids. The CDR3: CASSLEGGFESGYTF. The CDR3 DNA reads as TGTGCCAGCAGCTTAGAAGGGGGGTTCGAGAGTGGCTACACCTTC.

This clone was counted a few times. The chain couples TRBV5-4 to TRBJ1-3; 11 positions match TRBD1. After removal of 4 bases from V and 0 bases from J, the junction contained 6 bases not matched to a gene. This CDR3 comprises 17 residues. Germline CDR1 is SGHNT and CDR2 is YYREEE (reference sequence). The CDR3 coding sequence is TGTGCCAGCAGCCGGACAGGGGGCCTCAGCTCTGGAAACACCATATATTTT. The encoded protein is CASSRTGGLSSGNTIYF.

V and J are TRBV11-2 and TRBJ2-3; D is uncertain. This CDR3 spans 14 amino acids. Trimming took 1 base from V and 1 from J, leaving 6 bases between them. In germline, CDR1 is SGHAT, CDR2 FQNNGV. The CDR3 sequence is CASSLGRRTDTQYF. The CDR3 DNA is TGTGCCAGCAGCTTAGGTAGGCGCACAGATACGCAGTATTTT.

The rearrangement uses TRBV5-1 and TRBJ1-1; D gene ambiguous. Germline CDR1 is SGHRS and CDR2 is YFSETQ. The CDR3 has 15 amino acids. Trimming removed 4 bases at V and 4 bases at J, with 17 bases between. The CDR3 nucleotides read TGCGCCAGCAGCCCTTCGGTCATTGGGGTCACTGAAGCTTTCTTT. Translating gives CASSPSVIGVTEAFF.

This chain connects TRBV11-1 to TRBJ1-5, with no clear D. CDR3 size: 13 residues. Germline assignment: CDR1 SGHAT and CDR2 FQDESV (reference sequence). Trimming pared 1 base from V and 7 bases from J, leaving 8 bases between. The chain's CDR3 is CASSLGESQPQHF. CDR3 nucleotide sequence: TGTGCCAGCAGCTTAGGGGAATCACAGCCCCAGCATTTT.

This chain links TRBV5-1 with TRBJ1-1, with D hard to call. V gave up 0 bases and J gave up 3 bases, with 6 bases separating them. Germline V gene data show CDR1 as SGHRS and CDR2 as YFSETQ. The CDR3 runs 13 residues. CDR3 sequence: CASSLAEDTEAFF. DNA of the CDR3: TGCGCCAGCAGCTTGGCCGAAGACACTGAAGCTTTCTTT.

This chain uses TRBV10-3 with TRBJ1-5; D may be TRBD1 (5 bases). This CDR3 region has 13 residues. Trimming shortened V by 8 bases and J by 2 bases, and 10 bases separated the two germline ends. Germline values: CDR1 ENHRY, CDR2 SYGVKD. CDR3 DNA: TGTGCCATCGGGACCGATGGCAATCAGCCCCAGCATTTT. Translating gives CAIGTDGNQPQHF.